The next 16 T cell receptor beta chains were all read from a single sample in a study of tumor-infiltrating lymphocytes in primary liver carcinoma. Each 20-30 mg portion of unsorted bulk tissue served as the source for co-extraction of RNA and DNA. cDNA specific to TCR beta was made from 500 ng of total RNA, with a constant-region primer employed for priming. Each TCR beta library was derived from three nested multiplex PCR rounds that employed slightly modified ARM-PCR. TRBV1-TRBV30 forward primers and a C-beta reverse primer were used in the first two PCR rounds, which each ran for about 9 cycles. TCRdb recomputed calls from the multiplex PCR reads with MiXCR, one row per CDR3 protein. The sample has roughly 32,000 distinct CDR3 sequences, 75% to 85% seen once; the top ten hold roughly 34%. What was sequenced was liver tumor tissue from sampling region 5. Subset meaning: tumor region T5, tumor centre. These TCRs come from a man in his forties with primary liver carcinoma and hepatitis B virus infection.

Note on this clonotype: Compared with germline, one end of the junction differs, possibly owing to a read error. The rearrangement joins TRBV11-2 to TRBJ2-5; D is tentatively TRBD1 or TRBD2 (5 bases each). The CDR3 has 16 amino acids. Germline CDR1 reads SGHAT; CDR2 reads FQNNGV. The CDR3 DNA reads TGTGCCAGCAGCTTAACAGCAGGGAGCTCTGGGGAGACGCAGTACTTC. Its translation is CASSLTAGSSGETQYF.

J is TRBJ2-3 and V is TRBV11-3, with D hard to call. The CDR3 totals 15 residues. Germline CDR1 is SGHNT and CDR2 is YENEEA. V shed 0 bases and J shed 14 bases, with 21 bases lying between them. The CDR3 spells CASSLESGCTDTRYF. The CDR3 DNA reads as TGTGCCAGCAGCTTAGAGTCCGGGTGCACAGATACACGGTATTTT.

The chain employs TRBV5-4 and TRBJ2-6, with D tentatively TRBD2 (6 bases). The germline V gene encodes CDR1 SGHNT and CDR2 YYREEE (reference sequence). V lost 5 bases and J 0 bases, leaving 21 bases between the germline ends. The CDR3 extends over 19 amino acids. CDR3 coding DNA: TGTGCCAGCAGTCCTGGCCTGGGTAGCGGAGTCTCTGGGGCCAACGTCCTGACTTTC. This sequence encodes CASSPGLGSGVSGANVLTF.

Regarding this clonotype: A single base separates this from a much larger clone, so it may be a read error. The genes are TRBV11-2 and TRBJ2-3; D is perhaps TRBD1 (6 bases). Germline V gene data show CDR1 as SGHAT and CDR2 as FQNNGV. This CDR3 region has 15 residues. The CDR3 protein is CVSSVLQGRLDTQYF. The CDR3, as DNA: TGTGTCAGCAGCGTGCTACAGGGTCGGCTAGATACGCAGTATTTT.

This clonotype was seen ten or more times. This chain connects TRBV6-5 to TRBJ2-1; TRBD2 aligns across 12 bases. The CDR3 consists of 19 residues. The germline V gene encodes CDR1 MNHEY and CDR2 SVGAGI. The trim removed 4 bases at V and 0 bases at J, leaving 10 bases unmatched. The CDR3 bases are TGTGCCAGCAGTTCGGGACTAGCGGGTAACTTATTCTCCTACAATGAGCAGTTCTTC. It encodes CASSSGLAGNLFSYNEQFF.

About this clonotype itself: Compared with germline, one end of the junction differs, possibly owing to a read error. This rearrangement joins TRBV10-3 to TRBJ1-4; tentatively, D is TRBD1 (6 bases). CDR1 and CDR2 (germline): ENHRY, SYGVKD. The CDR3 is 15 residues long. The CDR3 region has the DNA TGTGCCATCAGTGGGGACAAGGCCCCTAATGAAAAACTGTTCTTT. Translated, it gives CAISGDKAPNEKLFF.

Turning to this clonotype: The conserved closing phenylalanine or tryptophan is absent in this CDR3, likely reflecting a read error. The CDR3 sequence is CASGLTVRGGTYNEQFS. The CDR3 DNA follows: TGTGCCAGTGGCTTAACGGTCAGGGGAGGTACCTACAATGAGCAGTTCTCC. V is TRBV11-2 and J is TRBJ2-1; D is perhaps TRBD1 or TRBD2 (6 bases each). The ends were cut back, 9 bases at V and 2 bases at J, with 23 bases in the middle. Germline lookup yields CDR1 SGHAT and CDR2 FQNNGV. The CDR3 sequence is 17 residues long.

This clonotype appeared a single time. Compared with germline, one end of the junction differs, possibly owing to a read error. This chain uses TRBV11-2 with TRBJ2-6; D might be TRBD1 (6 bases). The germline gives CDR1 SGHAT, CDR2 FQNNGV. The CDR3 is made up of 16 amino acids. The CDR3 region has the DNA TGTGCCAGCAACTCGGGGACACGGCCTGGGGCCAACGTCCTAACTTTC. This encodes CASNSGTRPGANVLTF.

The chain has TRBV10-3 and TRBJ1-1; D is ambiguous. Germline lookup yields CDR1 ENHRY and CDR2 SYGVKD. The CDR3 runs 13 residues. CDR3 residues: CDVSGRAHVGAFF. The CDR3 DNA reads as TGTGACGTCAGTGGGCGGGCTCATGTCGGAGCTTTCTTT.

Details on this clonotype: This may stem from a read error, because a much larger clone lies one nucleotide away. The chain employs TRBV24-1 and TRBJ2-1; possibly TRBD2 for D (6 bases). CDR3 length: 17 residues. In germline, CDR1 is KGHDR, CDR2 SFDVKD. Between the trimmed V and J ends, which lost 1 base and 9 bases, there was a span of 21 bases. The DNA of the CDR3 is TGTGCCACCAGTGATTTAGAAGGGGCTAGCGTGATAAGTGAGCAGTTCTTC. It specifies CATSDLEGASVISEQFF.

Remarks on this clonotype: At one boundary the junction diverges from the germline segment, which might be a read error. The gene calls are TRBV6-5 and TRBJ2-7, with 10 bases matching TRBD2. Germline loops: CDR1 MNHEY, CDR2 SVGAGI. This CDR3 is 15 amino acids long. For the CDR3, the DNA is TGTGTCAGCAGTTATCGGGCTAGCGGGGGCTACGAGCGGTACTTC. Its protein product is CVSSYRASGGYERYF.

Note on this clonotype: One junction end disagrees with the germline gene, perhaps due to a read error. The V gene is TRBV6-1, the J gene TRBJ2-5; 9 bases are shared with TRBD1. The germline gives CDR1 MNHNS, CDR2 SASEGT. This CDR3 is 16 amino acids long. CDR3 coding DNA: TGTACCAGCAGTGAATCGCGGTACAGGGGGCGTGAGACCCAGTACTTC. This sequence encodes CTSSESRYRGRETQYF.

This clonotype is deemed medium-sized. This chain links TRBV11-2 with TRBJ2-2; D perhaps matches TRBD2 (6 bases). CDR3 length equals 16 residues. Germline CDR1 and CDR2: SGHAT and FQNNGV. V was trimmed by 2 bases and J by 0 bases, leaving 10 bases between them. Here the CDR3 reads CASSLYSGANTGELFF. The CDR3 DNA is TGTGCCAGCAGCTTATACTCGGGAGCGAACACCGGGGAGCTGTTTTTT.

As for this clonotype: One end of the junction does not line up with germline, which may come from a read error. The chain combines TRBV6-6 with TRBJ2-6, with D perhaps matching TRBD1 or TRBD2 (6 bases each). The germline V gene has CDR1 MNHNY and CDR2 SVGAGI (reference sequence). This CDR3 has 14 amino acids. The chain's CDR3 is CASNYGSGANVLTF. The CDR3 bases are TGTGCCAGCAATTACGGGTCGGGGGCCAACGTCCTAACTTTC.

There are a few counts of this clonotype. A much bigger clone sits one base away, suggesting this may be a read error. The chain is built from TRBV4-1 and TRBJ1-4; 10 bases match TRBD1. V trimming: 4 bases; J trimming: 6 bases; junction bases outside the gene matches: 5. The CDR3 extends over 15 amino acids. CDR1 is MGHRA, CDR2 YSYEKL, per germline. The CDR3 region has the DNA TGCGCCAGCAGCCTCGCCGGGACAGGGGATGAAAAACTGTTTTTT. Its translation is CASSLAGTGDEKLFF.

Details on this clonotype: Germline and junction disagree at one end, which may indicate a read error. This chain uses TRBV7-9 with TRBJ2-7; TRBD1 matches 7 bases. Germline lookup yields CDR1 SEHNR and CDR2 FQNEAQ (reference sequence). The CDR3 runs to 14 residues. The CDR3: CASSLEGGGYELYF. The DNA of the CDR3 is TGTGCCAGTAGCTTAGAAGGGGGCGGCTACGAGCTGTACTTC.